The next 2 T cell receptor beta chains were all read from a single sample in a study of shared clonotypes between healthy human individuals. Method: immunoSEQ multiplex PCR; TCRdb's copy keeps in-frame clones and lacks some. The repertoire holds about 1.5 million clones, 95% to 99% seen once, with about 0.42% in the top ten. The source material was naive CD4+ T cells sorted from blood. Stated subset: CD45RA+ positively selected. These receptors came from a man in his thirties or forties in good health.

This CDR3 reads CASSRQSAGSSYEQYF. CDR3 coding DNA: TGTGCCAGTAGTAGACAGTCGGCTGGGAGCTCCTACGAGCAGTACTTC. The chain employs TRBV19 and TRBJ2-7; D is perhaps TRBD1 or TRBD2 (5 bases each). The CDR3 is 16 amino acids. The germline V gene has CDR1 LNHDA and CDR2 SQIVND (reference sequence). The V end was cut by 4 bases, the J end by 0 bases, with 16 bases between.

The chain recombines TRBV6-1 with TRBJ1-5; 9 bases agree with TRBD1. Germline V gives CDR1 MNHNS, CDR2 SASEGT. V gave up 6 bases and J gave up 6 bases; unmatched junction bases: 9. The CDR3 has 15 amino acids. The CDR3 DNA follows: TGTGCCAGCAGAAATGGACAGGGGAACTTTCAGCCCCAGCATTTT. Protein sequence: CASRNGQGNFQPQHF.